This passage covers 24 T cell receptor beta chains from one sample sequenced in a study of blood T cells in healthy people across ages. Through a sample-barcoded 5' primer and a J-beta primer mix, a second PCR was run for 7 to 11 cycles. A single record per CDR3 protein comes from TCRdb applying MiXCR to the 5' RACE reads. The sample records about 1.4 million distinct CDR3 sequences, 45% to 70% being singletons. Sequenced sample: blood. These receptors came from a man younger than 35 in good health.

This clonotype was counted a few times. The J gene is TRBJ2-7, the V gene TRBV10-2, with 14 bases identical to TRBD2. The V and J ends lost 7 bases and 0 bases, in that order; junction bases with no gene match: 8. Germline values: CDR1 WSHSY, CDR2 SAAADI. The CDR3 is 17 residues long. This CDR3 is CASNGLAGGTSSYEQYF. The CDR3 nucleotides read TGCGCCAGCAACGGACTAGCGGGAGGTACCAGCTCCTACGAGCAGTACTTC.

On this clonotype: Compared with germline, one end of the junction differs, possibly owing to a read error. The CDR3 sequence: CASSDRYNQPLHF. CDR3 bases: TGTGCCAGCAGTGACAGGTACAATCAGCCCCTGCATTTT. The chain employs TRBV12-3 or TRBV12-4 and TRBJ1-5; the D gene is possibly TRBD1 (6 bases). The CDR3 covers 13 residues.

V is TRBV7-2 and J is TRBJ2-1; the D gene is possibly TRBD2 (5 bases). Germline V lookup: CDR1 SGHTA, CDR2 FQGNSA. The CDR3 is 14 residues long. V dropped 7 bases and J dropped 3 bases, with 13 bases sitting between them. The CDR3 sequence: CASTDTRNYNEQFF. CDR3 in DNA: TGTGCCAGCACCGACACTAGAAACTACAATGAGCAGTTCTTC. Filled out from reference TRBV7-2 and TRBJ2-1, the complete variable domain reads GAGVSQSPSNKVTEKGKDVELRCDPISGHTALYWYRQSLGQGLEFLIYFQGNSAPDKSGLPSDRFSAERTGGSVSTLTIQRTQQEDSAVYLCASTDTRNYNEQFFGPGTRLTVL.

The DNA for the CDR3 is TGCGCCAGCAGCCAGGGACTAGCGGGAATCCAAGAGACCCAGTACTTC. It translates to CASSQGLAGIQETQYF. This rearrangement joins TRBV5-1 to TRBJ2-5, with TRBD2 identical over 13 bases. This CDR3 is built from 16 residues. The germline V gene has CDR1 SGHRS and CDR2 YFSETQ. V lost 4 bases and J lost 1; bases outside the gene matches: 4.

The J gene is TRBJ2-3, the V gene TRBV4-2; D possibly corresponds to TRBD2 (5 bases). Deletions cut 0 bases from V and 5 bases from J, with 12 bases between. This CDR3 contains 15 residues. From germline, CDR1 is LGHNA and CDR2 YNFKEQ. The CDR3 bases are TGTGCCAGCAGCCAAGATTTCCGCGGACTAGATACGCAGTATTTT. Residues: CASSQDFRGLDTQYF.

The chain carries TRBV27 and TRBJ2-1; TRBD1 agrees at 8 bases. CDR3 length equals 15 residues. From germline, CDR1 is MNHEY and CDR2 SMNVEV (reference sequence). The junction had 4 bases not matched to a gene; V was cut back by 4 bases and J by 2 bases. CDR3 in DNA: TGTGCCAGCAGTTCGGACAGGGAAACCTACAATGAGCAGTTCTTC. Amino acids: CASSSDRETYNEQFF.

The chain couples TRBV20-1 to TRBJ2-1; possible D gene TRBD2, 6 bases. The V end lost 6 bases, the J end lost 3 bases, and 21 bases lay between the germline ends. Germline CDR1 is DFQATT and CDR2 is SNEGSKA (reference sequence). CDR3 length: 16 residues. Written as DNA, the CDR3 is TGCAGTGCGCGGGACTCCCAAGACCCTCTCTACAATGAGCAGTTCTTC. As protein: CSARDSQDPLYNEQFF.

For the CDR3, the DNA is TGTGCCAGCAGCCAAACTAGCGGGATTTACAATGAGCAGTTCTTC. Encoded protein: CASSQTSGIYNEQFF. The chain combines TRBV4-2 with TRBJ2-1, with 10 positions matching TRBD2. CDR3 length: 15 residues. Germline V gives CDR1 LGHNA, CDR2 YNFKEQ. J gave up 4 bases and V 2 bases, and 2 bases lay outside the gene matches.

The gene calls are TRBV27 and TRBJ2-5; TRBD1 agrees at 7 bases. Germline lookup yields CDR1 MNHEY and CDR2 SMNVEV (reference sequence). J was trimmed by 0 bases and V by 6 bases; bases with no gene match: 7. The CDR3 loop spans 15 amino acids. The DNA of the CDR3 is TGTGCCAGCAGAGGCAGGGGGTGGAACCAAGAGACCCAGTACTTC. It encodes CASRGRGWNQETQYF.

This rearrangement joins TRBV7-9 to TRBJ2-5; D may correspond to TRBD1 or TRBD2 (5 bases each). Germline CDR1 and CDR2: SEHNR and FQNEAQ (reference sequence). The CDR3 has 13 amino acids. V was pared by 3 bases and J by 4 bases, with 9 bases between. The CDR3 here is CASSLGRSETQYF. Here the CDR3 DNA reads TGTGCCAGCAGCTTGGGACGGTCAGAGACCCAGTACTTC. The full variable domain, with the rest looked up from reference TRBV7-9 and TRBJ2-5, is DTGVSQNPRHKITKRGQNVTFRCDPISEHNRLYWYRQTLGQGPEFLTYFQNEAQLEKSRLLSDRFSAERPKGSFSTLEIQRTEQGDSAMYLCASSLGRSETQYFGPGTRLLVL.

The genes are TRBV6-5 and TRBJ2-7, with D possibly matching TRBD2 (5 bases). V was shortened by 6 bases and J by 2 bases, with 17 bases between the two germline ends. The CDR3 is 15 residues long. Germline CDR1 and CDR2: MNHEY and SVGAGI. The CDR3 DNA is TGTGCCAGCAGACCCCTTCCCAGCGGTGCCTACGAGCAGTACTTC. Its protein is CASRPLPSGAYEQYF.

V usage is TRBV7-2 and J usage is TRBJ1-2; D is uncertain. Germline loops: CDR1 SGHTA, CDR2 FQGNSA. The length of the CDR3 is 13 residues. Trimming cost V 0 bases and J 6 bases, with 8 bases left between them. DNA for the CDR3: TGTGCCAGCAGCTTAGCGCTTAGGGATGGCTACACCTTC. Translated, it gives CASSLALRDGYTF.

This clonotype was found a few times. DNA of the CDR3: TGTGCCAGCAGTCCCACCGGGGGCGGGGAGCAGTACTTC. Protein: CASSPTGGGEQYF. The chain carries TRBV7-2 and TRBJ2-7; D possibly uses TRBD1 or TRBD2 (6 bases each). V gave up 6 bases and J gave up 7 bases, with 16 bases separating them. Germline lookup yields CDR1 SGHTA and CDR2 FQGNSA. This CDR3 has 13 amino acids.

The chain couples TRBV7-2 to TRBJ2-7; D may be TRBD2 (5 bases). V was pared by 2 bases and J by 1 base, with 9 bases between. Germline V CDR1 and CDR2: SGHTA, FQGNSA. The CDR3 is 14 amino acids. The CDR3 loop reads CASSLSWTSYEQYF. The CDR3 DNA sequence: TGTGCCAGCAGCTTATCCTGGACTTCCTACGAGCAGTACTTC.

CDR3 sequence reads: CASSLHVRADQPQHF. The CDR3 DNA reads as TGCGCCAGCAGCCTCCACGTGAGGGCAGATCAGCCCCAGCATTTT. This rearrangement joins TRBV4-1 to TRBJ1-5; D unclear. With 4 bases removed from V and 5 bases from J, the gap between germline ends came to 15 bases. Germline CDR1 reads MGHRA; CDR2 reads YSYEKL. This CDR3 spans 15 amino acids.

The chain carries TRBV7-9 and TRBJ2-1; D is uncertain. V was cut by 10 bases and J by 4 bases, with 11 bases left in between. This CDR3 is 12 amino acids long. Germline V CDR1 and CDR2: SEHNR, FQNEAQ (reference sequence). The CDR3 region has the DNA TGTGCCACCGCACCTGGTTACAATGAGCAGTTCTTC. Its protein product is CATAPGYNEQFF.

This chain links TRBV19 with TRBJ1-5; 9 nucleotides match TRBD1. Trimming cost V 11 bases and J 9 bases; bases outside gene matches: 11. Germline V gene sequence: CDR1 LNHDA, CDR2 SQIVND (reference sequence). The CDR3 loop spans 13 amino acids. CDR3 coding DNA: TGTGCCTCCCGGGACAGGGAGACTTCGCCCCAGCATTTT. It codes for CASRDRETSPQHF.

The V and J genes are TRBV4-3 and TRBJ2-5, with a possible D match to TRBD2 (5 bases). Judging by the DNA end, TRBJ2-7 fits better; the J call may be wrong. The germline V gene encodes CDR1 LGHNA and CDR2 YSLEER. The CDR3 covers 14 residues. The CDR3 loop is CASSQDSDFYEQYF. The CDR3 nucleotides are TGCGCCAGCAGCCAGGACTCCGATTTCTACGAGCAGTACTTC.

V and J are TRBV15 and TRBJ2-3, with unresolved D. This CDR3 is built from 14 residues. Germline CDR1 and CDR2: LNHNV and YYDKDF (reference sequence). Trimming stripped 4 bases from V and 5 bases from J, with 13 bases between. As DNA, the CDR3 is TGTGCCACCAGCATTACGCGGCTGGGAGATACGCAGTATTTT. Its protein product is CATSITRLGDTQYF.

This clonotype occurred a few times. V usage is TRBV12-3 or TRBV12-4 and J usage is TRBJ2-6; TRBD2 is a possible D gene (7 bases). The CDR3 runs to 17 residues. The ends were cut back, 4 bases at V and 1 base at J, with 14 bases in the middle. CDR3 loop: CASSWGGARSGANVLTF. The CDR3 DNA sequence: TGTGCCAGCAGTTGGGGGGGGGCCCGGTCTGGGGCCAACGTCCTGACTTTC.

This clonotype has only a few counts. The CDR3 protein is CSVTWGDRIGETQYF. As DNA, the CDR3 is TGCAGCGTTACGTGGGGGGACAGGATCGGGGAGACCCAGTACTTC. This rearrangement joins TRBV29-1 to TRBJ2-7; 8 nucleotides match TRBD1. The DNA end favors TRBJ2-5, so the J call may be wrong. CDR3 length equals 15 residues. In germline, CDR1 is SQVTM, CDR2 ANQGSEA.

This clonotype has just a few counts. This chain connects TRBV6-5 to TRBJ2-3; D is uncertain. Germline CDR1 is MNHEY and CDR2 is SVGAGI. Trimming cost V 5 bases and J 3 bases, with 18 bases left between them. The CDR3 sequence is 16 residues long. CDR3 loop: CASSPVVSVGTDTQYF. CDR3 coding DNA: TGTGCCAGCAGTCCGGTAGTTAGTGTTGGGACAGATACGCAGTATTTT.

On this clonotype: An end of the junction differs from the germline gene, which may be a read error. The chain carries TRBV5-1 and TRBJ2-3; either TRBD1 or TRBD2 may supply D (5 bases each). The germline V gene encodes CDR1 SGHRS and CDR2 YFSETQ. This CDR3 is built from 15 residues. CDR3 sequence: CASSLEWGSTDTQYF. CDR3 coding DNA: TGTGCCAGCAGCTTAGAGTGGGGGAGCACAGATACGCAGTATTTT.

CDR3 DNA: TGTGCCAGCAGTTTATCACCGGGACTAGCCAGCTCCTACAATGAGCAGTTCTTC. Its translation is CASSLSPGLASSYNEQFF. The J gene is TRBJ2-1, the V gene TRBV27; TRBD2 matches at 9 bases. Per the germline V gene, CDR1 is MNHEY and CDR2 is SMNVEV (reference sequence). The CDR3 spans 18 residues. V lost 0 bases to trimming and J lost 0 bases; unmatched junction nucleotides: 6.